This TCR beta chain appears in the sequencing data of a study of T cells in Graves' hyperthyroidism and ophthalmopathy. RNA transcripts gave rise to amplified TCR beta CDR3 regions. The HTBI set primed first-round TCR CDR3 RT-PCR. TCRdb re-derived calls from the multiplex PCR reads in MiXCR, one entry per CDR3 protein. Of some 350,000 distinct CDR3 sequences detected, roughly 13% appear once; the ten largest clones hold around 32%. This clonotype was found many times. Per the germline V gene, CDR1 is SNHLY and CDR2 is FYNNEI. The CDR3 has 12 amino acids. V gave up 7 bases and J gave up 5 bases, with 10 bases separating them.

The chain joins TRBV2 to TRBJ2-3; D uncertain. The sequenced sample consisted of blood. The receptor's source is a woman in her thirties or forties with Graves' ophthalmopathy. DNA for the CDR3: TGTGCCAGCAAGGCAAACCTAGATACGCAGTATTTT. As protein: CASKANLDTQYF.